The T cell receptor beta chain described here comes from a study of blood T cell repertoires in COVID-19. Losses at the gene ends were 5 bases for V and 0 bases for J; bases not matched to a gene: 8. There are 16 residues in the CDR3. The germline V gene has CDR1 SGHTA and CDR2 FQGTGA. TCRdb's table, derived via immunoSEQ multiplex PCR, lists solely in-frame clones and lacks some. The sample has 35,000 to 55,000 clones, 85% to 95% seen once. V is TRBV7-3 and J is TRBJ2-3; 7 bases match TRBD2. Sequences were obtained from peripheral blood. This receptor was identified in a human donor in a cohort sampled during active COVID-19. CDR3: CASSIAGPGSTDTQYF. In nucleotides, the CDR3 is TGTGCCAGCAGCATAGCGGGCCCCGGTAGCACAGATACGCAGTATTTT.